One sample yielded the 10 T cell receptor beta chains listed below, sequenced in a study of T cell changes during pregnancy in multiple sclerosis. Sequencing was performed with immunoSEQ multiplex PCR; in TCRdb, only in-frame clones are kept and a portion is missing. Of some 60,000 clones detected, under 95% appear once; the ten largest clones hold 3% to 4%. Sequencing was performed on peripheral blood, taken after pregnancy. These receptors originate from a female donor in good health, enrolled as a control in a pregnancy study.

The chain recombines TRBV7-8 with TRBJ1-1; a possible D gene is TRBD1 (6 bases). The CDR3 covers 15 residues. The germline V and J ends were trimmed by 6 bases and 4 bases, with 18 bases remaining between them. In germline, CDR1 is SGHVS, CDR2 FQNEAQ. CDR3 in DNA: TGTGCCAGCAGACAAGACAGGCTTGGGGTCACTGAAGCTTTCTTT. Protein sequence: CASRQDRLGVTEAFF. Using reference TRBV7-8 and TRBJ1-1 for the parts outside the CDR3, the full variable domain is GAGVSQSPRYKVAKRGQDVALRCDPISGHVSLFWYQQALGQGPEFLTYFQNEAQLDKSGLPSDRFFAERPEGSVSTLKIQRTQQEDSAVYLCASRQDRLGVTEAFFGQGTRLTVV.

The CDR3 DNA is TGTGCCAGCAGACCCTGGACTAGTTCGCGGGAGACCCAGTACTTC. Its translation: CASRPWTSSRETQYF. V usage is TRBV27 and J usage is TRBJ2-5; 7 bases match TRBD2. The CDR3 is 15 residues long. With V trimmed by 6 bases and J by 5 bases, 12 bases remained unmatched. Looked up from germline, CDR1 is MNHEY and CDR2 is SMNVEV (reference sequence).

The chain couples TRBV5-1 to TRBJ2-3, with unresolved D. Germline CDR1 and CDR2: SGHRS and YFSETQ. The CDR3 has 14 amino acids. V lost 0 bases, J lost 1 base, and 6 bases lay in between. For the CDR3, the DNA is TGCGCCAGCAGCTTGGCCAGCGGCACAGATACGCAGTATTTT. It specifies CASSLASGTDTQYF.

V gene TRBV19 combines with J gene TRBJ1-3; D not resolved. Germline-derived CDR1 and CDR2 are LNHDA and SQIVND (reference sequence). V lost 4 bases, J lost 4 bases, and 26 bases lay in between. The CDR3 sequence is 19 residues long. The CDR3 region has the DNA TGTGCCAGTAGTACGTTCGGAGTAGGCGGCCCAGTTAAAGGAAACACCATATATTTT. This translates into CASSTFGVGGPVKGNTIYF.

This chain connects TRBV19 to TRBJ2-3; D is possibly TRBD2 (6 bases). Germline V CDR1 and CDR2: LNHDA, SQIVND (reference sequence). The CDR3 runs 17 residues. Trimming removed 0 bases from V and 3 bases from J, with 16 bases in between. This CDR3 reads CASSIDPRGSRTDTQYF. CDR3 nucleotides: TGTGCCAGTAGTATAGATCCGCGGGGATCCAGAACAGATACGCAGTATTTT.

The rearrangement uses TRBV28 and TRBJ2-4; weak D call: TRBD2 (5 bases). Trimming shortened V by 7 bases and J by 3 bases, and 16 bases separated the two germline ends. CDR1 and CDR2 from the germline V gene are MDHEN and SYDVKM. The length of the CDR3 is 15 residues. The CDR3 DNA follows: TGTGCCAGCAAAACTGTCCGGGGTGGCAAAAACATTCAGTACTTC. It codes for CASKTVRGGKNIQYF.

This sequence joins TRBV15 and TRBJ2-1; 7 bases fit TRBD2. V gave up 0 bases and J gave up 5 bases; unmatched junction bases: 7. This CDR3 has 16 residues. Germline-derived CDR1 and CDR2 are LNHNV and YYDKDF (reference sequence). The CDR3 loop is CATSRDRLAGDNEQFF. DNA of the CDR3: TGTGCCACCAGCAGAGATCGACTAGCAGGCGACAATGAGCAGTTCTTC.

The V gene is TRBV19, the J gene TRBJ2-5, with D tentatively TRBD1 (5 bases). CDR3 length: 15 amino acids. From germline, CDR1 is LNHDA and CDR2 SQIVND (reference sequence). V was shortened by 4 bases and J by 1 base, with 13 bases between the two germline ends. As DNA, the CDR3 is TGTGCCAGTAGTAGGGCAGGGCTGGGCCAAGAGACCCAGTACTTC. Protein: CASSRAGLGQETQYF.

V is TRBV6-5 and J is TRBJ1-2, with D unclear. The CDR3 contains 14 residues. The V and J ends lost 3 bases and 4 bases respectively, with 12 bases between them. Germline-derived CDR1 and CDR2 are MNHEY and SVGAGI. For the CDR3, the DNA is TGTGCCAGCAGTTATGGGAGGAGTAGCTATGGCTACACCTTC. It specifies CASSYGRSSYGYTF.

The chain employs TRBV27 and TRBJ2-1, with 9 bases aligning to TRBD2. Germline assignment: CDR1 MNHEY and CDR2 SMNVEV (reference sequence). The CDR3 is made up of 15 amino acids. V gave up 3 bases and J gave up 5 bases; unmatched junction bases: 5. CDR3 amino acids: CASSFGLAQDNEQFF. In DNA form, the CDR3 reads TGTGCCAGCAGTTTCGGACTAGCGCAGGACAATGAGCAGTTCTTC.